This T cell receptor (beta chain) was captured by sequencing in a study of shared clonotypes between healthy human individuals. At the level of the study: Donors had three CD4 naive, three CD4 memory, two CD8 naive and one CD8 memory plate apiece.

To note about this clone: Its antigen is as yet unknown.

Some clones are missing from TCRdb's copy, which holds only in-frame ones; the method was immunoSEQ multiplex PCR. The data contain approximately 980,000 clones, 76% of them singletons. Study conclusions and caveats: For sorted subsets, rarefaction showed incomplete sequencing despite large depth. Generation probabilities of non-shared clonotypes were lower (relative to those shared by all four donors).

Germline values: CDR1 SGHRS, CDR2 YFSETQ. This CDR3 comprises 15 residues. Deletions cut 0 bases from V and 2 bases from J, with 11 bases between. The sequenced sample consisted of memory CD4+ T cells sorted from blood. The subset denotes: CD45RA-negative fraction. The genes are TRBV5-1 and TRBJ2-5; TRBD1 might be the D (5 bases). The source of this sequence is a man aged 18-30 years in good health. The CDR3 spells CASSLALSGQETQYF. The CDR3 region has the DNA TGCGCCAGCAGCTTGGCCTTATCAGGGCAAGAGACCCAGTACTTC.